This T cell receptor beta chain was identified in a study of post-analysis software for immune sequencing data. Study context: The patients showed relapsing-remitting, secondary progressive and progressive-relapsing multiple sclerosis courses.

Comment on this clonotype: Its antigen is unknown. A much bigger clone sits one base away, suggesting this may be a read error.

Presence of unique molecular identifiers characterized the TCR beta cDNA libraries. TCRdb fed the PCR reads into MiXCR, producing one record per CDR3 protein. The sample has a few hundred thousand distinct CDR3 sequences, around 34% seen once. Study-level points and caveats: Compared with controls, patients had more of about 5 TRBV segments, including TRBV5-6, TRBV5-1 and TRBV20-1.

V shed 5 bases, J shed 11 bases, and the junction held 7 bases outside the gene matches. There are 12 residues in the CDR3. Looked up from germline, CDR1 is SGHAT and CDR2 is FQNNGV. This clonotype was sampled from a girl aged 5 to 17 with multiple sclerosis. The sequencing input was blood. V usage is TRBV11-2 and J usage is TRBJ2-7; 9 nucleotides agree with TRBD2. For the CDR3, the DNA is TGTGCCAGCAGCCATAGTAGCGGGGGAAAGTACTTC. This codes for CASSHSSGGKYF.